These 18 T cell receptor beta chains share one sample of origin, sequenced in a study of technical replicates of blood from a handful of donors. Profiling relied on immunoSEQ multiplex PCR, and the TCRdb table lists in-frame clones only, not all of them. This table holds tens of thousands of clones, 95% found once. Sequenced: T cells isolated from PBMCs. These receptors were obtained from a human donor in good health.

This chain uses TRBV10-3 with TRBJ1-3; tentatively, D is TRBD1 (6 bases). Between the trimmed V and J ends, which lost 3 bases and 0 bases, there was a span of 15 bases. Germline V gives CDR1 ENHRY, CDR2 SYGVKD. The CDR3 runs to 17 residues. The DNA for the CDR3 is TGTGCCATCAGTGATTCAGTACAGGGTAACTCTGGAAACACCATATATTTT. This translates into CAISDSVQGNSGNTIYF.

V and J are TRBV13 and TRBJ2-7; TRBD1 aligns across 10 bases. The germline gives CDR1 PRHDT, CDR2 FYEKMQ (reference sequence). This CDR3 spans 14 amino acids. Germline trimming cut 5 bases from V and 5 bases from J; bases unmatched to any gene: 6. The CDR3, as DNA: TGTGCCAGCAGCGACCGGGACAGGGGCGACGAGCAGTACTTC. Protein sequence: CASSDRDRGDEQYF. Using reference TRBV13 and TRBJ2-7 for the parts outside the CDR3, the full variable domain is AAGVIQSPRHLIKEKRETATLKCYPIPRHDTVYWYQQGPGQDPQFLISFYEKMQSDKGSIPDRFSAQQFSDYHSELNMSSLELGDSALYFCASSDRDRGDEQYFGPGTRLTVT.

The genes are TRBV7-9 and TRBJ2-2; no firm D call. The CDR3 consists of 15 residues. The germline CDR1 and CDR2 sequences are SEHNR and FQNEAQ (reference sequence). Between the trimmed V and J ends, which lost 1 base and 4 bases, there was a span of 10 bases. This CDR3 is CASSLVAFVTGELFF. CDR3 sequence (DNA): TGTGCCAGCAGCTTAGTGGCCTTTGTCACCGGGGAGCTGTTTTTT.

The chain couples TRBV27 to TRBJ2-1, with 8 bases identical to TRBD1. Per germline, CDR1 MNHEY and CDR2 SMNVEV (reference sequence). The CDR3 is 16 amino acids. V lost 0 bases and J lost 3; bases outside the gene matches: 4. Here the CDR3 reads CASSLSTGVGYNEQFF. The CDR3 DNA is TGTGCCAGCAGTTTATCGACAGGGGTGGGCTACAATGAGCAGTTCTTC.

The CDR3 sequence is CSARTGEKGYGYTF. As DNA, the CDR3 is TGCAGCGCTAGGACAGGGGAAAAGGGCTATGGCTACACCTTC. The rearrangement links TRBV29-1 to TRBJ1-2, with 9 bases identical to TRBD1. CDR1 SQVTM and CDR2 ANQGSEA come from the germline V gene. The CDR3 loop spans 14 amino acids. The V segment lost 7 bases and the J segment 4 bases; nucleotides outside the gene matches: 10.

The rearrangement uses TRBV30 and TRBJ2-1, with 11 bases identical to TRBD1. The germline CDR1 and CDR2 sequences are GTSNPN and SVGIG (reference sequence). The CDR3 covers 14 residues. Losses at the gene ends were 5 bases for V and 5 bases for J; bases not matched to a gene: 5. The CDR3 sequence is CAWLGTGGNNEQFF. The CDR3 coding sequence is TGTGCCTGGCTGGGGACAGGGGGTAACAATGAGCAGTTCTTC.

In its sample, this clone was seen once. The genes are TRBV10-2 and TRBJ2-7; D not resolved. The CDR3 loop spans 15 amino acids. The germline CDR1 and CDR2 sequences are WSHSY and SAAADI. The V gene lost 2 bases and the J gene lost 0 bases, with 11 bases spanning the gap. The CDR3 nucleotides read TGCGCCAGCAGTGAGCGACTCCCGAGCTCCTACGAGCAGTACTTC. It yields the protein CASSERLPSSYEQYF.

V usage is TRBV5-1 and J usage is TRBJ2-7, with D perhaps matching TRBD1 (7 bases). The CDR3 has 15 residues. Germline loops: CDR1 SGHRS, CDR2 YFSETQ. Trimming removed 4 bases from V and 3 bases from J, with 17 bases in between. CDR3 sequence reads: CASSRGTGQFYEQYF. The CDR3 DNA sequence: TGCGCCAGCAGCCGGGGGACGGGACAGTTCTACGAGCAGTACTTC.

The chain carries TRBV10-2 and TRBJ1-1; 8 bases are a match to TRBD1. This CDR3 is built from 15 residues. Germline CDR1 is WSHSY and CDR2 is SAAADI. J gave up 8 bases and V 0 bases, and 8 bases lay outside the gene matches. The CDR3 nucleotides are TGCGCCAGCAGTGAGTCTAGGACAGGGTTCGCGGAAGCTTTCTTT. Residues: CASSESRTGFAEAFF.

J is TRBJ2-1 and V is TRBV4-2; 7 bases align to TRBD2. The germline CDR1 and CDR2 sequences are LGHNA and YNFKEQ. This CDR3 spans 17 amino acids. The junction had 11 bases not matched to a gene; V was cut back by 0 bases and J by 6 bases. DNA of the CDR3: TGTGCCAGCAGCCAAGATCAACCCGGGAGGTTCGGCAATGAGCAGTTCTTC. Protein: CASSQDQPGRFGNEQFF.

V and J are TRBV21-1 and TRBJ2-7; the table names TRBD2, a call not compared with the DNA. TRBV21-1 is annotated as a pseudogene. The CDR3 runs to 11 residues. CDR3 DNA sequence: TGTGCCAGCACGGCGGGGGCTGAGCAGTACTTC. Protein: CASTAGAEQYF.

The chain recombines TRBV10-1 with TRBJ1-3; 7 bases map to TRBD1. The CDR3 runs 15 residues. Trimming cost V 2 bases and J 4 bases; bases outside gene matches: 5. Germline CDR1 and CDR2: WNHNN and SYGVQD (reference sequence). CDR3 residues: CASSELGTVGNTIYF. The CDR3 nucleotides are TGCGCCAGCAGTGAGCTCGGGACAGTCGGAAACACCATATATTTT.

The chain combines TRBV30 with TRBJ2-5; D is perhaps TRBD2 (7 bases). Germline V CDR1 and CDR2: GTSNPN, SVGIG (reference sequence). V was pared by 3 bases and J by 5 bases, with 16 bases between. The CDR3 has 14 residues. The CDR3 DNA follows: TGTGCCTGGAGGAGGGGGGGGGCTTGGGAGACCCAGTACTTC. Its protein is CAWRRGGAWETQYF.

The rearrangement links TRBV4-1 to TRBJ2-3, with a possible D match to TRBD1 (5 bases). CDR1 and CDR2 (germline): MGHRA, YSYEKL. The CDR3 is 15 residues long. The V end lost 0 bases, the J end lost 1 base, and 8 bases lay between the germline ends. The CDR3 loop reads CASSQEGQGTDTQYF. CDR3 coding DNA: TGCGCCAGCAGCCAAGAGGGGCAGGGCACAGATACGCAGTATTTT.

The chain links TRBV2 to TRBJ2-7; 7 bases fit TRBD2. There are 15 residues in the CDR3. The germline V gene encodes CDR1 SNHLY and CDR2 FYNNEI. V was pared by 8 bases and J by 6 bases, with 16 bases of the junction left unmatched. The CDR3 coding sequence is TGTGCCAGCGCCGATCCTTGGCGGGAGAAAGGCGAGCAGTACTTC. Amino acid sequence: CASADPWREKGEQYF.

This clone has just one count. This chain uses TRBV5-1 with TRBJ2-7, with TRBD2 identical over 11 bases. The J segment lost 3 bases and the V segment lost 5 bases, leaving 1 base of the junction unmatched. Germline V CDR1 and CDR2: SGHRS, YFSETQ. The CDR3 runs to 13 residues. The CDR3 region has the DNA TGCGCCAGCAGGGGGACTAGCGGCTACGAGCAGTACTTC. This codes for CASRGTSGYEQYF.

The CDR3 region is CASRERGDTQYF. Here the CDR3 DNA reads TGTGCCAGCAGGGAGCGGGGAGATACGCAGTATTTT. This chain joins TRBV2 and TRBJ2-3, with 7 bases matching TRBD2. CDR1 and CDR2 from the germline V gene are SNHLY and FYNNEI. V trimming: 6 bases; J trimming: 5 bases; junction bases outside the gene matches: 2. This CDR3 has 12 amino acids. Supplemented by reference TRBV2 and TRBJ2-3, the full variable domain reads EPEVTQTPSHQVTQMGQEVILRCVPISNHLYFYWYRQILGQKVEFLVSFYNNEISEKSEIFDDQFSVERPDGSNFTLKIRSTKLEDSAMYFCASRERGDTQYFGPGTRLTVL.

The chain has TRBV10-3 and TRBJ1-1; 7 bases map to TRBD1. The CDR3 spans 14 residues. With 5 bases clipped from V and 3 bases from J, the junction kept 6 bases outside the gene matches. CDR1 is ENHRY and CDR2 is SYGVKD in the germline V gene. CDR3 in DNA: TGTGCCATCAGTCCCGACAGGGAATACACTGAAGCTTTCTTT. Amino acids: CAISPDREYTEAFF.